The 4 T cell receptor beta chains presented below share a single source sample, sequenced in a study of immune evolution from preneoplasia to lung adenocarcinoma. Profiling relied on immunoSEQ multiplex PCR, and the TCRdb table lists in-frame clones only, not all of them. The sample yields approximately 6,000 clones, approximately 88% seen once. What was sequenced was FFPE lung adenocarcinoma in situ tissue. The receptors originated from a donor older than 65 with lung adenocarcinoma.

The chain uses TRBV11-2 and TRBJ2-6; D ambiguous. The CDR3 loop spans 17 amino acids. The germline V gene encodes CDR1 SGHAT and CDR2 FQNNGV. The V end was cut by 5 bases, the J end by 5 bases, with 19 bases between. The CDR3 sequence is CASSTSQQQSRANVLTF. Here the CDR3 DNA reads TGTGCCAGCAGCACGTCCCAGCAACAAAGTCGGGCCAACGTCCTGACTTTC. The whole variable domain, filled in from reference TRBV11-2 and TRBJ2-6, reads EAGVAQSPRYKIIEKRQSVAFWCNPISGHATLYWYQQILGQGPKLLIQFQNNGVVDDSQLPKDRFSAERLKGVDSTLKIQPAKLEDSAVYLCASSTSQQQSRANVLTFGAGSRLTVL.

The rearrangement links TRBV5-1 to TRBJ2-7; D is perhaps TRBD1 (5 bases). The germline V and J ends were trimmed by 0 bases and 5 bases, with 12 bases remaining between them. The length of the CDR3 is 14 residues. The germline V gene encodes CDR1 SGHRS and CDR2 YFSETQ. This CDR3 is CASSLEGAWDEQYF. DNA for the CDR3: TGCGCCAGCAGCTTGGAAGGGGCGTGGGACGAGCAGTACTTC.

The J gene is TRBJ2-2, the V gene TRBV27; tentative D call: TRBD1 (6 bases). Between the trimmed V and J ends, which lost 4 bases and 6 bases, there was a span of 6 bases. The CDR3 runs to 12 residues. Germline-derived CDR1 and CDR2 are MNHEY and SMNVEV (reference sequence). CDR3 bases: TGTGCCAGCAGTTGGACAGCCGGGGAGCTGTTTTTT. The encoded protein is CASSWTAGELFF.

The V gene is TRBV7-9, the J gene TRBJ2-7; unclear D gene. The CDR3 length is 12 residues. V lost 4 bases and J lost 3, with 7 bases in between. Germline assignment: CDR1 SEHNR and CDR2 FQNEAQ (reference sequence). Here the CDR3 reads CASSYQFYEQYF. CDR3 sequence (DNA): TGTGCCAGCAGCTACCAGTTCTACGAGCAGTACTTC.